The 26 T cell receptor beta chains below all came from one sample that was sequenced in a study of blood T cell repertoires in COVID-19. Measured with immunoSEQ multiplex PCR; TCRdb has only the in-frame clones, and not every one. There are 110,000 or so clones in the sample; about 84% occur only once, and around 4% lies in the top ten. The sample comprised peripheral blood. The receptors originated from a man aged 60-69 years with acute or convalescent COVID-19.

The V call is TRBV6-1, the J call TRBJ2-1; 14 nucleotides line up with TRBD2. Per the germline V gene, CDR1 is MNHNS and CDR2 is SASEGT. This CDR3 has 16 amino acids. V trimming: 3 bases; J trimming: 6 bases; junction bases outside the gene matches: 4. CDR3 bases: TGTGCCAGCAGTGATTCGGGACTAGCGGGGGCCAATGAGCAGTTCTTC. The encoded protein is CASSDSGLAGANEQFF.

CDR3 region: CASSPLPQAGTGTSGANVLTF. Here the CDR3 DNA reads TGTGCCAGCTCACCACTCCCACAAGCCGGGACAGGGACCTCTGGGGCCAACGTCCTGACTTTC. V and J are TRBV18 and TRBJ2-6, with 9 bases lining up with TRBD1. V lost 1 base, J lost 0 bases, and 13 bases stayed unmatched. The germline V gene has CDR1 KGHSH and CDR2 LQKENI. The CDR3 is 21 amino acids.

V usage is TRBV6-5 and J usage is TRBJ2-7, with TRBD1 identical over 7 bases. This CDR3 is 14 amino acids long. With 8 bases clipped from V and 3 bases from J, the junction kept 10 bases outside the gene matches. Germline V gives CDR1 MNHEY, CDR2 SVGAGI. The CDR3 region is CASDRAGTLYEQYF. The DNA for the CDR3 is TGTGCCAGCGACAGGGCGGGTACCCTCTACGAGCAGTACTTC.

This chain connects TRBV3-1 (or the pseudogene TRBV3-2) to TRBJ2-2; 8 bases are shared with TRBD2. Trimming at V came to 8 bases and at J to 6 bases, leaving 8 bases not matched to a gene. Germline-derived CDR1 and CDR2 are LGHDT and YNNKEL (reference sequence). The CDR3 covers 14 residues. CDR3 nucleotides: TGTGCCAGCGAACCAGCGGGAGAGGCCGGGGAGCTGTTTTTT. Translating gives CASEPAGEAGELFF.

In regard to this clone: This sample also contains other DNA sequences that code for the same CDR3. This rearrangement joins TRBV7-9 to TRBJ2-1, with D hard to call. V dropped 0 bases and J dropped 0 bases, with 3 bases sitting between them. The CDR3 covers 14 residues. The germline V gene has CDR1 SEHNR and CDR2 FQNEAQ (reference sequence). CDR3 region: CASSLAASYNEQFF. CDR3 sequence (DNA): TGTGCCAGCAGCTTAGCGGCCTCCTACAATGAGCAGTTCTTC.

The rearrangement uses TRBV2 and TRBJ1-2, with D possibly matching TRBD1 (6 bases). The CDR3 covers 13 residues. Germline CDR1 and CDR2: SNHLY and FYNNEI. V shed 5 bases and J shed 8 bases, with 15 bases lying between them. The CDR3 DNA follows: TGTGCCAGCAGTTTACAGGGCGGCAAGGGCTACACCTTC. It codes for CASSLQGGKGYTF. Variable domain in full (rest from reference TRBV2 and TRBJ1-2): EPEVTQTPSHQVTQMGQEVILRCVPISNHLYFYWYRQILGQKVEFLVSFYNNEISEKSEIFDDQFSVERPDGSNFTLKIRSTKLEDSAMYFCASSLQGGKGYTFGSGTRLTVV.

V gene TRBV14 combines with J gene TRBJ2-7; the D is unclear. This CDR3 region has 13 residues. The germline V gene has CDR1 SGHDN and CDR2 FVKESK. Trimming shortened V by 1 base and J by 3 bases, and 7 bases separated the two germline ends. The CDR3 reads CASSQVAFYEQYF. The DNA of the CDR3 is TGTGCCAGCAGCCAAGTTGCGTTCTACGAGCAGTACTTC.

The chain is built from TRBV24-1 and TRBJ2-7; D is possibly TRBD1 (6 bases). The CDR3 consists of 11 residues. The V end was cut by 7 bases, the J end by 5 bases, with 8 bases between. Germline lookup yields CDR1 KGHDR and CDR2 SFDVKD. The CDR3 loop is CATSRGNEQYF. CDR3 bases: TGTGCCACCAGCAGGGGTAACGAGCAGTACTTC.

The chain carries TRBV4-1 and TRBJ2-7, with 9 bases identical to TRBD2. This CDR3 spans 15 amino acids. In germline, CDR1 is MGHRA, CDR2 YSYEKL. With 4 bases clipped from V and 3 bases from J, the junction kept 7 bases outside the gene matches. This chain's CDR3 is CASSRTTSGYYEQYF. CDR3 nucleotides: TGCGCCAGCAGCCGCACGACTAGCGGTTACTACGAGCAGTACTTC.

The chain links TRBV3-1 (or the pseudogene TRBV3-2) to TRBJ1-1; the D is unclear. CDR3 length: 14 residues. Per the germline V gene, CDR1 is LGHDT and CDR2 is YNNKEL (reference sequence). Trimming removed 0 bases from V and 1 base from J, with 6 bases in between. For the CDR3, the DNA is TGTGCCAGCAGCCAAGAGCGGGGGAACACTGAAGCTTTCTTT. Its translation: CASSQERGNTEAFF.

The genes are TRBV15 and TRBJ1-4; no clear D. Trimming stripped 0 bases from V and 11 bases from J, with 10 bases between. Germline V CDR1 and CDR2: LNHNV, YYDKDF (reference sequence). The CDR3 is 13 residues long. The chain's CDR3 is CATSRDLEEKLFF. CDR3 DNA: TGTGCCACCAGCAGAGATCTTGAGGAGAAACTGTTTTTT.

This clone was seen a single time. The chain links TRBV19 to TRBJ2-7; D uncertain. The CDR3 extends over 13 amino acids. V gave up 1 base and J gave up 3 bases, with 7 bases separating them. Germline CDR1 LNHDA, CDR2 SQIVND (reference sequence). The CDR3 DNA reads TGTGCCAGTAGTATAGCGCCAGGCTACGAGCAGTACTTC. Protein: CASSIAPGYEQYF.

This chain connects TRBV10-3 to TRBJ1-1; D is possibly TRBD1 (5 bases). The CDR3 runs 13 residues. Germline CDR1 and CDR2: ENHRY and SYGVKD. V was pared by 5 bases and J by 2 bases, with 9 bases between. The CDR3 sequence: CAISFQGNTEAFF. CDR3 coding DNA: TGTGCCATCAGTTTCCAGGGTAACACTGAAGCTTTCTTT.

This sequence joins TRBV28 and TRBJ1-1; D might be TRBD1 (5 bases). Germline CDR1 reads MDHEN; CDR2 reads SYDVKM. Trimming removed 7 bases from V and 3 bases from J, with 12 bases in between. This CDR3 spans 13 amino acids. The CDR3 sequence is CASTPGQYTEAFF. As DNA, the CDR3 is TGTGCCAGCACTCCCGGACAATACACTGAAGCTTTCTTT. The complete variable domain, with remaining parts taken from reference TRBV28 and TRBJ1-1, reads DVKVTQSSRYLVKRTGEKVFLECVQDMDHENMFWYRQDPGLGLRLIYFSYDVKMKEKGDIPEGYSVSREKKERFSLILESASTNQTSMYLCASTPGQYTEAFFGQGTRLTVV.

V is TRBV5-4 and J is TRBJ2-2; TRBD2 matches 12 bases. The V and J ends lost 4 bases and 5 bases, in that order; junction bases with no gene match: 6. This CDR3 contains 16 residues. The germline gives CDR1 SGHNT, CDR2 YYREEE (reference sequence). CDR3 sequence: CASSPTSGRGTGELFF. In nucleotides, the CDR3 is TGTGCCAGCAGCCCGACTAGCGGGAGAGGGACCGGGGAGCTGTTTTTT. Filled out from reference TRBV5-4 and TRBJ2-2, the complete variable domain reads ETGVTQSPTHLIKTRGQQVTLRCSSQSGHNTVSWYQQALGQGPQFIFQYYREEENGRGNFPPRFSGLQFPNYSSELNVNALELDDSALYLCASSPTSGRGTGELFFGEGSRLTVL.

The chain carries TRBV6-2 or TRBV6-3 and TRBJ1-2; possibly TRBD1 for D (6 bases). Trimming took 4 bases from V and 6 from J, leaving 18 bases between them. The CDR3 contains 15 residues. Germline V gene sequence: CDR1 MNHEY, CDR2 SVGEGT. Here the CDR3 DNA reads TGTGCCAGCAGTTCGCCATCTACAGGGAAGGATGGCTACACCTTC. Protein sequence: CASSSPSTGKDGYTF.

This chain connects TRBV7-9 to TRBJ2-2, with 14 nucleotides matching TRBD2. The CDR3 is 17 residues long. Germline V CDR1 and CDR2: SEHNR, FQNEAQ (reference sequence). The V gene end was trimmed by 5 bases and the J gene end by 3 bases; junction bases not matched to a gene: 5. CDR3 sequence: CASSPRLAGGYTGELFF. DNA for the CDR3: TGTGCCAGCAGCCCACGACTAGCGGGAGGGTACACCGGGGAGCTGTTTTTT.

The chain recombines TRBV2 with TRBJ2-5; D uncertain. Germline V gene sequence: CDR1 SNHLY, CDR2 FYNNEI. This CDR3 contains 13 residues. Trimming took 2 bases from V and 2 from J, leaving 6 bases between them. The CDR3 DNA follows: TGTGCCAGCAGTGAACTCTCTCAAGAGACCCAGTACTTC. Protein sequence: CASSELSQETQYF.

This chain uses TRBV7-2 with TRBJ2-3; 9 nucleotides agree with TRBD2. Germline V CDR1 and CDR2: SGHTA, FQGNSA. The CDR3 has 16 residues. The junction had 7 bases not matched to a gene; V was cut back by 5 bases and J by 1 base. In DNA form, the CDR3 reads TGTGCCAGCAGCCAGTGGGCGGGAGGGGGCACAGATACGCAGTATTTT. The encoded protein is CASSQWAGGGTDTQYF.

This clone showed up just once. The V gene is TRBV5-1, the J gene TRBJ1-4; no definite D call. From germline, CDR1 is SGHRS and CDR2 YFSETQ. V was pared by 3 bases and J by 4 bases, with 7 bases between. There are 13 residues in the CDR3. CDR3 region: CASSSGINEKLFF. CDR3 sequence (DNA): TGCGCCAGCAGCTCCGGGATTAATGAAAAACTGTTTTTT.

The chain links TRBV19 to TRBJ2-7; 9 bases are shared with TRBD1. This CDR3 region has 14 residues. The junction had 5 bases not matched to a gene; V was cut back by 3 bases and J by 5 bases. Germline V lookup: CDR1 LNHDA, CDR2 SQIVND (reference sequence). In DNA form, the CDR3 reads TGTGCCAGTAGTATGACAGGGGGTATCAACGAGCAGTACTTC. It encodes CASSMTGGINEQYF.

The rearrangement links TRBV7-9 to TRBJ2-1, with 11 bases identical to TRBD1. The J segment lost 3 bases and the V segment lost 6 bases, leaving 4 bases of the junction unmatched. The CDR3 spans 15 residues. Germline V gives CDR1 SEHNR, CDR2 FQNEAQ (reference sequence). The CDR3 region is CASSPGTGGYNEQFF. CDR3 nucleotide sequence: TGTGCCAGCAGTCCCGGGACAGGGGGCTACAATGAGCAGTTCTTC. Looking up the rest from reference TRBV7-9 and TRBJ2-1 gives the full variable domain: DTGVSQNPRHKITKRGQNVTFRCDPISEHNRLYWYRQTLGQGPEFLTYFQNEAQLEKSRLLSDRFSAERPKGSFSTLEIQRTEQGDSAMYLCASSPGTGGYNEQFFGPGTRLTVL.

This clone was counted only a few times. J is TRBJ2-1 and V is TRBV5-1, with D perhaps TRBD1 (5 bases). Trimming stripped 4 bases from V and 8 bases from J, with 31 bases between. The CDR3 is made up of 19 amino acids. The germline CDR1 and CDR2 sequences are SGHRS and YFSETQ. In DNA, the CDR3 is TGCGCCAGCAGCGACGAGTCCCGGGCCCAGGGAAAGCGATTCCATGAGCAGTTCTTC. Protein product: CASSDESRAQGKRFHEQFF.

The V and J genes are TRBV6-5 and TRBJ2-1; D is ambiguous. The CDR3 sequence is 11 residues long. Per the germline V gene, CDR1 is MNHEY and CDR2 is SVGAGI. The germline V and J ends were trimmed by 6 bases and 9 bases, with 9 bases remaining between them. CDR3 coding DNA: TGTGCCAGCAGCTTTACTGGTGAGCAGTTCTTC. The encoded protein is CASSFTGEQFF.

The chain combines TRBV19 with TRBJ1-5; perhaps TRBD1 as D (6 bases). This CDR3 comprises 15 residues. Trimming shortened V by 6 bases and J by 2 bases, and 14 bases separated the two germline ends. Germline assignment: CDR1 LNHDA and CDR2 SQIVND (reference sequence). Written as DNA, the CDR3 is TGTGCCAGTAGCTACAGGGAAACCGGCAATCAGCCCCAGCATTTT. It is translated as CASSYRETGNQPQHF.

This chain links TRBV7-9 with TRBJ2-7; the D gene is possibly TRBD1 (6 bases). CDR1 is SEHNR and CDR2 is FQNEAQ in the germline V gene (reference sequence). Between the trimmed V and J ends, which lost 5 bases and 3 bases, there was a span of 11 bases. The CDR3 is 13 amino acids. DNA for the CDR3: TGTGCCAGCAGCCTAGACAGGAGCTACGAGCAGTACTTC. Amino acids: CASSLDRSYEQYF.